This T cell receptor (beta chain) was observed in a study of response to subunit inactivated influenza vaccine. Overall study findings and caveats: The study's authors posited that every seasonal influenza vaccination enlists few new T cells.

A word on this clonotype: The antigen remains unidentified.

TCRdb reanalysed the RT-PCR reads using MiXCR and keeps one entry per CDR3 protein. The table records some 800,000 distinct CDR3 sequences, 21% of them present only once. The V gene's germline CDR1 is DFQATT and CDR2 SNEGSKA (reference sequence). The CDR3 sequence is 15 residues long. Deletions cut 0 bases from V and 6 bases from J, with 15 bases between. This chain joins TRBV20-1 and TRBJ2-1; D perhaps matches TRBD1 (5 bases). The origin of this receptor is a man aged 50-59 years who received an inactivated influenza vaccine. The input for sequencing was PBMCs from blood, taken about 5 days after vaccination. The CDR3 loop is CSARDWYTGGNEQFF. DNA for the CDR3: TGCAGTGCTAGAGATTGGTATACAGGTGGCAATGAGCAGTTCTTC.